What follows are 32 T cell receptor beta chains derived from one specimen sequenced in a study of cytomegalovirus exposure and HLA in healthy donors. Use of 60 Vbeta and 13 Jbeta primers characterized the PCR. Generated by immunoSEQ multiplex PCR, the TCRdb table keeps only in-frame clones and is missing some. Of around 200,000 clones listed, 70% to 85% are singletons. Material for sequencing was PBMCs. The receptors shown here come from a woman aged 55-70 years in good health and CMV-seropositive.

The chain carries TRBV4-1 and TRBJ1-2, with 8 bases aligning to TRBD1. From germline, CDR1 is MGHRA and CDR2 YSYEKL. The CDR3 covers 14 residues. Losses at the gene ends were 0 bases for V and 6 bases for J; bases not matched to a gene: 3. In DNA form, the CDR3 reads TGCGCCAGCAGCCAAGAGTGGACAGGGCATGGCTACACCTTC. This translates into CASSQEWTGHGYTF.

V usage is TRBV10-2 and J usage is TRBJ2-3; 9 positions agree with TRBD2. This CDR3 has 13 amino acids. The germline gives CDR1 WSHSY, CDR2 SAAADI. V was pared by 5 bases and J by 3 bases, with 0 bases of the junction left unmatched. CDR3 loop: CASSTSGTDTQYF. CDR3 DNA sequence: TGCGCCAGCAGTACTAGCGGGACAGATACGCAGTATTTT.

The CDR3 sequence is CAITPGGSLNTEAFF. CDR3 sequence (DNA): TGTGCCATCACCCCCGGCGGGAGTTTGAACACTGAAGCTTTCTTT. The chain combines TRBV10-3 with TRBJ1-1, with D uncertain. Trimming removed 7 bases at V and 0 bases at J, with 15 bases between. This CDR3 region has 15 residues. Germline loops: CDR1 ENHRY, CDR2 SYGVKD.

In DNA form, the CDR3 reads TGTGCCAGTTATACCGGACGGACAAGCAATCAGCCCCAGCATTTT. Its translation: CASYTGRTSNQPQHF. The chain has TRBV19 and TRBJ1-5; possible D gene TRBD1, 5 bases. The germline V gene has CDR1 LNHDA and CDR2 SQIVND (reference sequence). Trimming left V 8 bases short and J 1 base short, with 15 bases between. The CDR3 covers 15 residues.

This clone showed up just a few times. The chain combines TRBV28 with TRBJ2-7; 8 positions agree with TRBD1. The CDR3 length is 15 residues. The V and J ends lost 2 bases and 5 bases, in that order; junction bases with no gene match: 8. CDR1 and CDR2 (germline): MDHEN, SYDVKM. The CDR3 DNA follows: TGTGCCAGCAGTTTAATGGACAGGGAGAAGAACGAGCAGTACTTC. Translating gives CASSLMDREKNEQYF. Using reference TRBV28 and TRBJ2-7 for the parts outside the CDR3, the full variable domain is DVKVTQSSRYLVKRTGEKVFLECVQDMDHENMFWYRQDPGLGLRLIYFSYDVKMKEKGDIPEGYSVSREKKERFSLILESASTNQTSMYLCASSLMDREKNEQYFGPGTRLTVT.

This clone was recorded a few times. The DNA of the CDR3 is TGTGCCAGCAGCTTAGACTCCCTCTCCTACGAGCAGTACTTC. Encoded protein: CASSLDSLSYEQYF. The rearrangement joins TRBV7-8 to TRBJ2-7, with D hard to call. CDR3 length: 14 amino acids. V was clipped by 1 base and J by 0 bases, with 7 bases between them. Germline values: CDR1 SGHVS, CDR2 FQNEAQ.

V and J are TRBV30 and TRBJ2-7; D possibly corresponds to TRBD1 (5 bases). The V and J ends lost 1 base and 3 bases respectively, with 13 bases between them. The CDR3 sequence is 14 residues long. The germline V gene has CDR1 GTSNPN and CDR2 SVGIG (reference sequence). The CDR3 DNA reads TGTGCCTGGAGTGGGCAGGGCGTCTTCTACGAGCAGTACTTC. The encoded protein is CAWSGQGVFYEQYF.

The V and J genes are TRBV2 and TRBJ1-1, with TRBD1 matching over 7 bases. J gave up 4 bases and V 7 bases, and 9 bases lay outside the gene matches. This CDR3 is built from 14 residues. Germline loops: CDR1 SNHLY, CDR2 FYNNEI. In nucleotides, the CDR3 is TGTGCCAGCATCCCACAGGGGTTGGGCACTGAAGCTTTCTTT. Protein: CASIPQGLGTEAFF.

The chain recombines TRBV5-4 with TRBJ1-4; 11 nucleotides match TRBD1. Germline V CDR1 and CDR2: SGHNT, YYREEE (reference sequence). This CDR3 contains 15 residues. V lost 4 bases and J lost 7; bases outside the gene matches: 6. This CDR3 is CASSASGTGGEKLFF. The CDR3, as DNA: TGTGCCAGCAGCGCCTCAGGGACAGGGGGTGAAAAACTGTTTTTT.

V is TRBV18 and J is TRBJ1-5; 8 bases are shared with TRBD1. Germline V gene data show CDR1 as KGHSH and CDR2 as LQKENI. The CDR3 is 15 amino acids. The V and J ends lost 8 bases and 0 bases, in that order; junction bases with no gene match: 6. The CDR3 spells CASQDRDVSNQPQHF. The CDR3, as DNA: TGTGCCAGCCAGGACAGGGACGTTAGCAATCAGCCCCAGCATTTT. Full variable domain (missing parts from reference TRBV18 and TRBJ1-5): NAGVMQNPRHLVRRRGQEARLRCSPMKGHSHVYWYRQLPEEGLKFMVYLQKENIIDESGMPKERFSAEFPKEGPSILRIQQVVRGDSAAYFCASQDRDVSNQPQHFGDGTRLSIL.

V is TRBV4-2 and J is TRBJ1-6, with 9 bases identical to TRBD1. After removal of 0 bases from V and 7 bases from J, the junction contained 4 bases not matched to a gene. Germline assignment: CDR1 LGHNA and CDR2 YNFKEQ. CDR3 size: 16 residues. For the CDR3, the DNA is TGTGCCAGCAGCCAAGATTATGGGACAGGGAATTCACCCCTCCACTTT. Translation: CASSQDYGTGNSPLHF.

The genes are TRBV7-6 and TRBJ2-1; a possible D gene is TRBD2 (5 bases). The germline gives CDR1 SGHVS, CDR2 FNYEAQ. The CDR3 is made up of 15 amino acids. Trimming removed 4 bases from V and 2 bases from J, with 12 bases in between. This CDR3 reads CASSSPNSAYNEQFF. DNA for the CDR3: TGTGCCAGCAGCTCCCCCAATAGCGCCTACAATGAGCAGTTCTTC.

This clone was detected only a few times. The chain employs TRBV9 and TRBJ2-1; 10 bases match TRBD2. The trim removed 4 bases at V and 0 bases at J, leaving 7 bases unmatched. CDR1 and CDR2 (germline): SGDLS, YYNGEE. The CDR3 has 17 residues. The CDR3 spells CASSRSGGASSYNEQFF. The CDR3 nucleotides read TGTGCCAGCAGCAGGAGCGGGGGGGCCAGCTCCTACAATGAGCAGTTCTTC.

This clone was found once. This sample also contains other DNA sequences that code for the same CDR3. The V call is TRBV6-1, the J call TRBJ1-5; D might be TRBD1 (5 bases). CDR1 and CDR2 from the germline V gene are MNHNS and SASEGT. The CDR3 runs 15 residues. V lost 1 base and J 5 bases, leaving 12 bases between the germline ends. As DNA, the CDR3 is TGTGCCAGCAGTGAAGGAATAGACAGTTATCAGCCCCAGCATTTT. Its translation is CASSEGIDSYQPQHF.

CDR3 sequence reads: CASSLVAGGLAYEQYF. The CDR3 nucleotides read TGTGCCAGCAGCTTAGTTGCGGGGGGCCTCGCCTACGAGCAGTACTTC. The chain has TRBV7-6 and TRBJ2-7, with TRBD2 identical over 8 bases. The CDR3 sequence is 16 residues long. In germline, CDR1 is SGHVS, CDR2 FNYEAQ. The junction had 7 bases not matched to a gene; V was cut back by 1 base and J by 2 bases.

This clone has a single count. J is TRBJ2-1 and V is TRBV7-9; 7 nucleotides agree with TRBD1. The germline V gene encodes CDR1 SEHNR and CDR2 FQNEAQ (reference sequence). V was clipped by 5 bases and J by 0 bases; unmatched bases: 4. The CDR3 sequence is 15 residues long. The CDR3 is CASSGGQSSYNEQFF. CDR3 sequence (DNA): TGTGCCAGCAGCGGGGGACAGAGCTCCTACAATGAGCAGTTCTTC. The complete variable domain, with remaining parts taken from reference TRBV7-9 and TRBJ2-1, reads DTGVSQNPRHKITKRGQNVTFRCDPISEHNRLYWYRQTLGQGPEFLTYFQNEAQLEKSRLLSDRFSAERPKGSFSTLEIQRTEQGDSAMYLCASSGGQSSYNEQFFGPGTRLTVL.

This chain joins TRBV7-2 and TRBJ2-1; 16 bases line up with TRBD2. After removal of 4 bases from V and 10 bases from J, the junction contained 13 bases not matched to a gene. From germline, CDR1 is SGHTA and CDR2 FQGNSA. The CDR3 runs 18 residues. For the CDR3, the DNA is TGTGCCAGCAGCTGGAGGACCGGGACTAGCGGGAGGGCCAACGAGCAGTTCTTC. Translating gives CASSWRTGTSGRANEQFF.

This chain joins TRBV2 and TRBJ2-3; 10 positions match TRBD2. The V segment lost 3 bases and the J segment 7 bases; nucleotides outside the gene matches: 10. The CDR3 has 16 amino acids. CDR1 and CDR2 (germline): SNHLY, FYNNEI. CDR3 amino acids: CASSDLAGGGGNTQYF. The DNA for the CDR3 is TGTGCCAGCAGTGATTTAGCGGGAGGAGGCGGAAATACGCAGTATTTT.

This clone was counted once. The rearrangement uses TRBV21-1 and TRBJ2-7; the D segment call TRBD1 is taken from the table without a DNA check. TRBV21-1 is recorded as a pseudogene. This CDR3 is 16 amino acids long. In DNA, the CDR3 is TGTGCCAGCAGCAAAGCGCGAACAGGGGACCCCTACGAGCAGTACTTC. Amino acids: CASSKARTGDPYEQYF.

The chain combines TRBV7-2 with TRBJ2-7, with a possible D match to TRBD1 (6 bases). CDR1 and CDR2 from the germline V gene are SGHTA and FQGNSA. The CDR3 is 14 residues long. Trimming took 3 bases from V and 0 from J, leaving 9 bases between them. Written as DNA, the CDR3 is TGTGCCAGCAGCTTCGACAGGAGCTCCTACGAGCAGTACTTC. Translating it yields CASSFDRSSYEQYF.

This rearrangement joins TRBV6-4 to TRBJ1-2, with TRBD1 matching 11 bases. Per the germline V gene, CDR1 is MRHNA and CDR2 is SNTAGT. This CDR3 spans 15 amino acids. The ends lost 4 bases at V and 6 bases at J; junction bases unmatched: 7. The DNA for the CDR3 is TGTGCCAGCAGTGCATCCCCGGGACAGGGGGATGGCTACACCTTC. Its translation is CASSASPGQGDGYTF.

J is TRBJ1-5 and V is TRBV18, with no clear D. In germline, CDR1 is KGHSH, CDR2 LQKENI. The CDR3 has 13 amino acids. V was pared by 3 bases and J by 2 bases, with 5 bases between. The CDR3 sequence is CASSPERNQPQHF. As DNA, the CDR3 is TGTGCCAGCTCACCGGAGCGCAATCAGCCCCAGCATTTT.

The J gene is TRBJ2-3, the V gene TRBV5-6, with TRBD1 matching 8 bases. The germline CDR1 and CDR2 sequences are SGHDT and YYEEEE. J lost 3 bases, V lost 6 bases, and 6 bases had no gene match. The CDR3 extends over 14 amino acids. CDR3 in amino acids: CASTQTGATDTQYF. The CDR3 DNA follows: TGTGCCAGCACCCAGACAGGGGCAACAGATACGCAGTATTTT.

This clone has a handful of counts. V is TRBV7-2 and J is TRBJ2-7, with D tentatively TRBD1 (6 bases). Trimming took off 8 bases at V and 0 bases at J, with 14 bases between the two ends. The CDR3 is 14 amino acids. CDR1 SGHTA and CDR2 FQGNSA come from the germline V gene. The CDR3 coding sequence is TGTGCCAGCGGTTCCTACAGGGACTCCTACGAGCAGTACTTC. Protein sequence: CASGSYRDSYEQYF.

The chain combines TRBV10-3 with TRBJ2-7; D remains ambiguous. Trimming took off 8 bases at V and 0 bases at J, with 11 bases between the two ends. In germline, CDR1 is ENHRY, CDR2 SYGVKD. The CDR3 covers 13 residues. The CDR3 DNA reads as TGTGCCATCTCCGAGCGTAGCTCCTACGAGCAGTACTTC. This encodes CAISERSSYEQYF.

The chain is built from TRBV6-5 and TRBJ2-1; D ambiguous. V dropped 5 bases and J dropped 6 bases, with 14 bases sitting between them. CDR1 and CDR2 from the germline V gene are MNHEY and SVGAGI. The length of the CDR3 is 14 residues. CDR3 region: CASSPRPEANEQFF. The CDR3 nucleotides read TGTGCCAGCAGTCCCCGTCCCGAGGCCAATGAGCAGTTCTTC.

The V and J genes are TRBV5-5 and TRBJ1-2; tentatively, D is TRBD1 (5 bases). The V end was cut by 0 bases, the J end by 8 bases, with 8 bases between. Germline V CDR1 and CDR2: SGHKS, YYEKEE (reference sequence). The length of the CDR3 is 12 residues. CDR3 sequence: CASSLEEGGYTF. Here the CDR3 DNA reads TGTGCCAGCAGCTTGGAGGAGGGGGGCTACACCTTC.

The table lists this clone with a count of one. The chain joins TRBV18 to TRBJ1-2, with D perhaps matching TRBD1 (5 bases). V lost 5 bases, J lost 4 bases, and 11 bases lay in between. The CDR3 has 13 amino acids. Germline-derived CDR1 and CDR2 are KGHSH and LQKENI. This CDR3 is CASSSDILYGYTF. CDR3 nucleotide sequence: TGTGCCAGCTCATCGGACATCCTCTATGGCTACACCTTC.

CDR3 coding DNA: TGTGCCTGGGAACGGGACAGGGGGCTCACTGAAGCTTTCTTT. It translates to CAWERDRGLTEAFF. The rearrangement links TRBV30 to TRBJ1-1; 12 bases are a match to TRBD1. Germline loops: CDR1 GTSNPN, CDR2 SVGIG (reference sequence). Trimming removed 5 bases from V and 4 bases from J; junction bases left unmatched: 5. This CDR3 has 14 residues.

The chain links TRBV6-1 to TRBJ1-2; D call uncertain. The CDR3 has 14 residues. Trimming left V 6 bases short and J 5 bases short, with 16 bases between. CDR1 is MNHNS, CDR2 SASEGT, per germline. Written as DNA, the CDR3 is TGTGCCAGCAGCGTACTTTTCGGGAAGTATGGCTACACCTTC. Translating gives CASSVLFGKYGYTF.

The gene calls are TRBV6-6 and TRBJ2-7; the D gene is possibly TRBD1 (6 bases). The CDR3 length is 14 residues. The germline V gene has CDR1 MNHNY and CDR2 SVGAGI (reference sequence). V was clipped by 4 bases and J by 3 bases, with 13 bases between them. CDR3 sequence: CASSSARTDYEQYF. The DNA of the CDR3 is TGTGCCAGCAGTTCCGCAAGGACAGACTACGAGCAGTACTTC.

This chain uses TRBV7-2 with TRBJ2-7, with unresolved D. The CDR3 contains 15 residues. Per the germline V gene, CDR1 is SGHTA and CDR2 is FQGNSA. The germline V and J ends were trimmed by 6 bases and 2 bases, with 17 bases remaining between them. CDR3 protein: CASSYNSLLPYEQYF. CDR3 bases: TGTGCCAGCAGTTATAATTCACTCCTGCCCTACGAGCAGTACTTC. Looking up the rest from reference TRBV7-2 and TRBJ2-7 gives the full variable domain: GAGVSQSPSNKVTEKGKDVELRCDPISGHTALYWYRQSLGQGLEFLIYFQGNSAPDKSGLPSDRFSAERTGGSVSTLTIQRTQQEDSAVYLCASSYNSLLPYEQYFGPGTRLTVT.